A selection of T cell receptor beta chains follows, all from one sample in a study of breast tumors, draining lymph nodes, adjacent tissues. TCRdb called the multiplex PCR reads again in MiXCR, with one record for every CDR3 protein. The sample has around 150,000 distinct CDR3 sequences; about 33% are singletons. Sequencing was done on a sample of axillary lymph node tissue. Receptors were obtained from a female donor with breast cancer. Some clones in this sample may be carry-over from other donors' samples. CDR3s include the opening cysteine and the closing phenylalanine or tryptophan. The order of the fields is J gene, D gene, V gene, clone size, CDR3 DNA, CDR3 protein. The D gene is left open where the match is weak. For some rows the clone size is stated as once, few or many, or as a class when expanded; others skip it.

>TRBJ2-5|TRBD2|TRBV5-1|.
TGCGCCAGCAGCTTTAGCGGGGGGCAAGACTCCCAGTACTTC
CASSFSGGQDSQYF
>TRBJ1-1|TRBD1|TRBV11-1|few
TGTGCCAGCAGCACCATGGACAGGGTGGAGGTGAACACTGAAGCTTTCTTT
CASSTMDRVEVNTEAFF
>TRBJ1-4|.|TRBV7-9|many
TGTGCCAGCAGCCCGCCAGCGGGTTGGAATGAAAAACTGTTTTTT
CASSPPAGWNEKLFF
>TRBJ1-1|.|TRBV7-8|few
TGTGCCAGCAGCTTAGCGGGGTCCTGGACTGAAGCTTTCTTT
CASSLAGSWTEAFF
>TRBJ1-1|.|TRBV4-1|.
TGCGCCAGCAGCCAAGTCAGCAAGGGCGTCGCTGAAGCTTTCTTT
CASSQVSKGVAEAFF
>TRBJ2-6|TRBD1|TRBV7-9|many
TGTGCCAGCAGCTTAAGGGACAGATACTCTGGGGCCAACGTCCTGACTTTC
CASSLRDRYSGANVLTF
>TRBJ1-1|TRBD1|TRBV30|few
TGTGCCTGGACACAGGGGGCGCGGGGTGTAGCTTTCTTT
CAWTQGARGVAFF
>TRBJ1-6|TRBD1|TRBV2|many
TGTGCCAGCAGTGGGGACAGTTATAATTCACCCCTCCACTTT
CASSGDSYNSPLHF
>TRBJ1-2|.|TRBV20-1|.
TGCAGTGCTAGGCGGAGGACGGGGGGCATCTACACCTTC
CSARRRTGGIYTF
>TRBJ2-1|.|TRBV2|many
TGTGCCAGCAGTCACGGGGTCGGGGAGCAGTTCTTC
CASSHGVGEQFF
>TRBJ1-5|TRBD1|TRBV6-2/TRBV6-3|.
TGTGCCAGCAGTCAGGACAGGGAGGGCTATAGCAATCAGCCCCAGCATTTT
CASSQDREGYSNQPQHF
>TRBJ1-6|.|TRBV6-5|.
TGTGCCAGCAGTCACGGGGGGGACTCACCCCTCCACTTT
CASSHGGDSPLHF
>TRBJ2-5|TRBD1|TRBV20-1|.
TGCAGTGCCAGGGGGCCTGGCGGGTGGGAGACCCAGTACTTC
CSARGPGGWETQYF